This T cell receptor (beta chain) originates from a study of cytotoxic CD8 clonotypes in ibrutinib-treated CLL listed by TCRdb under 2021. Background on the whole study: The cohort was composed of 11 relapsed/refractory and fewer than 16 treatment-naive patients; IGHV unmutated status was identified in fewer than 18 patients. Longitudinal samples were available for about 30% of the roughly 90 trial participants. The response samples were drawn at a median of roughly twelve months into treatment, with a range of about 6 to 36 months. Partial responses were observed in 24 patients and complete responses in 2; after a median follow-up of 68 months, remission was maintained in roughly 15 patients and progression was observed in around twelve. Every remission and progressive disease sample was obtained while ibrutinib was still being received by the patients. Samples averaged roughly 280,000 productive templates and tens of thousands of productive rearrangements. Cryopreserved peripheral blood mononuclear cells were collected at three points: before therapy, at response, and at either sustained remission or disease progression.

The sample's time point label, in plain terms: 12 to 13 months on ibrutinib. For TCR beta library preparation, roughly 2.2 micrograms of genomic DNA were isolated from cryopreserved PBMCs. Longitudinal blood samples from CLL patients on ibrutinib monotherapy underwent high-throughput TCR beta sequencing. The patients took part in an open-label, single-center phase 2 trial of ibrutinib monotherapy. Notes on this clone: Its cognate antigen has yet to be identified. No qualities accompany the bases; no much larger clone lies one base away.

Beyond this particular receptor, the publication reports: At ibrutinib response clonality went up, during sustained remission it held steady, and at progression it dropped back toward baseline. Baseline clonality exceeded that of age-matched healthy donors and correlated strongly with circulating CD8+ T-cell counts. Sampling times were not matched between patients in sustained remission and patients whose disease was progressing, and lymph node repertoires were not examined. Public clonotypes were rare and either shrank or stayed stable during treatment, and the rise in clonality at ibrutinib response reflected expansion of private clonotypes.

On a MiSeq, deep resolution sequencing aimed for a depth between 1 in 1 million and 1 in 200,000 T cells, with each clonotype covered approximately 10x on average. The immunoSEQ hsTCRB Kit was used to generate TCR beta libraries. In the original analysis: The data were analyzed with ImmunoSEQ Analyzer and ImmunoSEQ Data Assistant, and V, D and J gene assignments followed IMGT definitions. Clonality was computed as one minus normalized Shannon entropy of productive rearrangement frequencies, ranging from 0 to 1. Public clonotype analysis was restricted to overrepresented clonotypes comprising at least 0.05% of each patient's repertoire. Around 12 age-matched healthy donor repertoires from immuneACCESS were used as controls for clonality. As stored in TCRdb, this immuneACCESS dataset retains in-frame rearrangements with V and J assigned. A fraction of the clones does not appear; measured against another copy, unresolved V genes explain less than half of the discrepancy, and the remainder lacks a known reason. V and J calls and clone size are given by that table; D and trimming were obtained from the DNA. The sample profile shows 58,000 or so clones; approximately 57% of them were found once. The ten largest clonotypes hold about 15% of the sample.

The sample consisted of PBMCs, taken after 12 months of ibrutinib treatment. This sequence originates from a human donor with chronic lymphocytic leukemia.

The sequenced DNA: TGCGCCAGCAGCTTGGTATGGGGAGGTGCGACAGATACGCAGTATTTT. It encodes CASSLVWGGATDTQYF. The chain couples TRBV5-1 to TRBJ2-3; TRBD2 is a weak D gene call, 6 bases matching. The germline V gene gives CDR1 as SGHRS and CDR2 as YFSETQ. Between the V and J ends, shortened by 0 bases and 3 bases respectively, the junction contains 14 bases. Reading from cysteine to phenylalanine, the CDR3 counts 16 amino acids. The read is trimmed to its CDR3 DNA, 48 bases read in frame from base 1.